Below, 2 T cell receptor beta chains from the same sample are listed, as sequenced in a study of control samples from healthy donors and cancer patients. Only in-frame clones appear in the TCRdb table, and some are missing; sequencing was by immunoSEQ multiplex PCR. The data contain about 94,000 clones, approximately 90% of them singletons. The sequenced sample was blood. These receptor sequences come from a woman aged 18-29 years in good health.

V usage is TRBV27 and J usage is TRBJ1-2; no clear D. The germline V gene has CDR1 MNHEY and CDR2 SMNVEV (reference sequence). This CDR3 is built from 13 residues. V shed 4 bases and J shed 3 bases, with 9 bases lying between them. DNA of the CDR3: TGTGCCAGCAGTTCAAGGGAGCACTATGGCTACACCTTC. This codes for CASSSREHYGYTF.

The chain has TRBV4-1 and TRBJ1-4, with 9 bases matching TRBD1. The germline V gene encodes CDR1 MGHRA and CDR2 YSYEKL. J gave up 5 bases and V 1 base, and 2 bases lay outside the gene matches. The CDR3 runs to 15 residues. This CDR3 reads CASSQAGTGNEKLFF. As DNA, the CDR3 is TGCGCCAGCAGCCAAGCCGGGACAGGGAATGAAAAACTGTTTTTT.